These 20 T cell receptor beta chains share one sample of origin, sequenced in a study of T cell responses to AZD1222 COVID-19 vaccine. Sequenced by immunoSEQ multiplex PCR; TCRdb stores in-frame clones only, minus some. The table records some 140,000 clones, 91% of them present only once. The starting material was peripheral blood, obtained on day 0 of AZD1222 vaccination. These receptors all come from an adult in good health.

The gene calls are TRBV6-5 and TRBJ2-7; tentative D call: TRBD1 (5 bases). From germline, CDR1 is MNHEY and CDR2 SVGAGI. There are 15 residues in the CDR3. Trimming stripped 0 bases from V and 1 base from J, with 10 bases between. CDR3 amino acids: CASSYSIQVSYEQYF. CDR3 DNA: TGTGCCAGCAGTTACTCGATACAGGTTTCCTACGAGCAGTACTTC.

The genes are TRBV5-1 and TRBJ2-5, with D uncertain. The germline gives CDR1 SGHRS, CDR2 YFSETQ. The V gene lost 2 bases and the J gene lost 1 base, with 9 bases spanning the gap. The length of the CDR3 is 14 residues. CDR3 protein: CASSFQGFQETQYF. CDR3 sequence (DNA): TGCGCCAGCAGCTTTCAAGGGTTCCAAGAGACCCAGTACTTC.

The chain links TRBV11-2 to TRBJ2-2; D is uncertain. The CDR3 is made up of 14 amino acids. V lost 0 bases and J lost 7, with 9 bases in between. Germline V gene data show CDR1 as SGHAT and CDR2 as FQNNGV. Here the CDR3 DNA reads TGTGCCAGCAGCTTAGATCGGAGTGGCGGGGAGCTGTTTTTT. Its translation is CASSLDRSGGELFF.

The chain carries TRBV15 and TRBJ1-3; 9 bases match TRBD1. Germline assignment: CDR1 LNHNV and CDR2 YYDKDF (reference sequence). V was pared by 6 bases and J by 1 base, with 4 bases of the junction left unmatched. The CDR3 has 15 residues. The CDR3 region has the DNA TGTGCCACCAGAGCCGACAGGGGGTCTGGAAACACCATATATTTT. It is translated as CATRADRGSGNTIYF.

The table lists this clone with a few counts. The J gene is TRBJ2-5, the V gene TRBV6-2 or TRBV6-3, with 7 bases that match TRBD2. The CDR3 contains 16 residues. The germline CDR1 and CDR2 sequences are MNHEY and SVGEGT. Germline trimming cut 0 bases from V and 6 bases from J; bases unmatched to any gene: 10. CDR3 nucleotides: TGTGCCAGCAGTTACTCGATCCGGGAGGCGGGGAAGACCCAGTACTTC. Its protein product is CASSYSIREAGKTQYF.

The chain joins TRBV28 to TRBJ1-3; no firm D call. The CDR3 is made up of 13 amino acids. Per germline, CDR1 MDHEN and CDR2 SYDVKM. Trimming removed 5 bases at V and 4 bases at J, with 9 bases between. The CDR3 is CASSTNVGNTIYF. The CDR3 DNA sequence: TGTGCCAGCAGTACCAACGTGGGAAACACCATATATTTT. Together with reference TRBV28 and TRBJ1-3, the CDR3 gives the full variable domain: DVKVTQSSRYLVKRTGEKVFLECVQDMDHENMFWYRQDPGLGLRLIYFSYDVKMKEKGDIPEGYSVSREKKERFSLILESASTNQTSMYLCASSTNVGNTIYFGEGSWLTVV.

This clone was seen once. The chain combines TRBV30 with TRBJ2-3; a weak D match, TRBD1 (6 bases). From germline, CDR1 is GTSNPN and CDR2 SVGIG (reference sequence). Trimming shortened V by 3 bases and J by 6 bases, and 13 bases separated the two germline ends. The CDR3 length is 13 residues. The CDR3 DNA reads as TGTGCCTGGAGGGTACAGGGTTCGGATACGCAGTATTTT. This gives the protein CAWRVQGSDTQYF.

Details on this clone: The same CDR3 arises from other DNA sequences in this sample as well. V gene TRBV28 combines with J gene TRBJ1-3; no clear D. The germline V gene has CDR1 MDHEN and CDR2 SYDVKM. The CDR3 contains 14 residues. Trimming shortened V by 3 bases and J by 0 bases, and 6 bases separated the two germline ends. The chain's CDR3 is CASSLPTSGNTIYF. In DNA form, the CDR3 reads TGTGCCAGCAGTTTGCCCACCTCTGGAAACACCATATATTTT.

Here the CDR3 reads CASSLRVEGYTF. The DNA of the CDR3 is TGTGCCAGCAGCTTGAGGGTTGAGGGCTACACCTTC. The chain carries TRBV5-6 and TRBJ1-2; D remains unclear. Germline CDR1 and CDR2: SGHDT and YYEEEE. Trimming pared 1 base from V and 8 bases from J, leaving 9 bases between. This CDR3 comprises 12 residues.

V and J are TRBV3-1 (or the pseudogene TRBV3-2) and TRBJ2-3, with 9 positions matching TRBD2. CDR1 LGHDT and CDR2 YNNKEL come from the germline V gene (reference sequence). This CDR3 region has 16 residues. The V segment lost 3 bases and the J segment 0 bases; nucleotides outside the gene matches: 4. This CDR3 is CASSQTSGKSTDTQYF. CDR3 bases: TGTGCCAGCAGCCAGACTAGCGGCAAAAGCACAGATACGCAGTATTTT.

The chain recombines TRBV5-1 with TRBJ1-1, with D maybe TRBD1 (6 bases). The germline CDR1 and CDR2 sequences are SGHRS and YFSETQ. V lost 4 bases, J lost 0 bases, and 13 bases lay in between. The CDR3 extends over 15 amino acids. The CDR3 DNA is TGCGCCAGCAGCGTCCCGCAGGGGCTGAACACTGAAGCTTTCTTT. This codes for CASSVPQGLNTEAFF.

This clone was counted once. This chain links TRBV7-3 with TRBJ2-3; 14 bases align to TRBD2. CDR3 length: 18 amino acids. CDR1 and CDR2 (germline): SGHTA, FQGTGA. V shed 5 bases and J 0 bases; nucleotides not matched to a gene: 7. CDR3 region: CASSLTSGGARSTDTQYF. DNA of the CDR3: TGTGCCAGCAGCCTGACTAGCGGGGGGGCCCGGAGCACAGATACGCAGTATTTT. Looking up the rest from reference TRBV7-3 and TRBJ2-3 gives the full variable domain: GAGVSQTPSNKVTEKGKYVELRCDPISGHTALYWYRQSLGQGPEFLIYFQGTGAADDSGLPNDRFFAVRPEGSVSTLKIQRTERGDSAVYLCASSLTSGGARSTDTQYFGPGTRLTVL.

The chain has TRBV12-3 or TRBV12-4 and TRBJ2-7; TRBD1 agrees at 9 bases. V shed 10 bases, J shed 7 bases, and the junction held 5 bases outside the gene matches. The CDR3 length is 11 residues. The CDR3 coding sequence is TGTGCCACAGGGACAGGGTGGGAGCAGTACTTC. Residues: CATGTGWEQYF.

The chain is built from TRBV15 and TRBJ1-6, with a tentative D call TRBD1 (5 bases). Germline CDR1 reads LNHNV; CDR2 reads YYDKDF (reference sequence). Trimming pared 3 bases from V and 9 bases from J, leaving 12 bases between. The CDR3 has 14 residues. The CDR3 region is CATSRDGDVSPLHF. DNA for the CDR3: TGTGCCACCAGCAGGGACGGGGACGTTTCACCCCTCCACTTT.

A note on this clone: In the same sample, other DNA sequences code for this CDR3. The genes are TRBV18 and TRBJ1-1; a possible D gene is TRBD1 (6 bases). V dropped 3 bases and J dropped 5 bases, with 10 bases sitting between them. The germline gives CDR1 KGHSH, CDR2 LQKENI. The CDR3 runs to 13 residues. The CDR3 coding sequence is TGTGCCAGCTCACCGACAGGTGGAACTGAAGCTTTCTTT. This codes for CASSPTGGTEAFF.

The chain combines TRBV10-3 with TRBJ2-3; D uncertain. The CDR3 is 12 residues long. Looked up from germline, CDR1 is ENHRY and CDR2 is SYGVKD. Trimming cost V 4 bases and J 8 bases, with 10 bases left between them. This chain's CDR3 is CAISADLATQYF. CDR3 nucleotide sequence: TGTGCCATCAGTGCAGACTTAGCTACGCAGTATTTT.

V gene TRBV18 combines with J gene TRBJ2-3, with TRBD2 as a possible D gene (5 bases). From germline, CDR1 is KGHSH and CDR2 LQKENI. Trimming removed 3 bases from V and 4 bases from J, with 8 bases in between. The CDR3 spans 13 residues. DNA for the CDR3: TGTGCCAGCTCACCCCTAGCTGCAGATACGCAGTATTTT. This encodes CASSPLAADTQYF.

This chain joins TRBV15 and TRBJ2-7; 11 bases map to TRBD2. With 5 bases clipped from V and 1 base from J, the junction kept 13 bases outside the gene matches. CDR1 is LNHNV and CDR2 is YYDKDF in the germline V gene (reference sequence). The CDR3 runs 18 residues. CDR3 amino acids: CATSGLAGTVWGSYEQYF. CDR3 nucleotides: TGTGCCACCAGCGGACTAGCGGGTACAGTCTGGGGTTCCTACGAGCAGTACTTC. Supplemented by reference TRBV15 and TRBJ2-7, the full variable domain reads DAMVIQNPRYQVTQFGKPVTLSCSQTLNHNVMYWYQQKSSQAPKLLFHYYDKDFNNEADTPDNFQSRRPNTSFCFLDIRSPGLGDTAMYLCATSGLAGTVWGSYEQYFGPGTRLTVT.

The V call is TRBV7-2, the J call TRBJ2-2, with D perhaps given as TRBD1 or TRBD2 (5 bases each). Germline assignment: CDR1 SGHTA and CDR2 FQGNSA. The germline V and J ends were trimmed by 4 bases and 4 bases, with 10 bases remaining between them. The CDR3 is 14 residues long. The CDR3 coding sequence is TGTGCCAGCAGCTCCAGGGAGATCACCGGGGAGCTGTTTTTT. It codes for CASSSREITGELFF. Supplemented by reference TRBV7-2 and TRBJ2-2, the full variable domain reads GAGVSQSPSNKVTEKGKDVELRCDPISGHTALYWYRQSLGQGLEFLIYFQGNSAPDKSGLPSDRFSAERTGGSVSTLTIQRTQQEDSAVYLCASSSREITGELFFGEGSRLTVL.

The chain joins TRBV7-6 to TRBJ1-1; D is perhaps TRBD1 (6 bases). The CDR3 has 15 amino acids. Germline-derived CDR1 and CDR2 are SGHVS and FNYEAQ. V was shortened by 5 bases and J by 3 bases, with 16 bases between the two germline ends. CDR3 DNA: TGTGCCAGCAGCCCCCTCGGGGGGCTTTACACTGAAGCTTTCTTT. Translation gives CASSPLGGLYTEAFF.